A single sample gave rise to the 30 T cell receptor beta chains below, sequenced in a study of blood T cells in healthy people across ages. A second PCR of 7 to 11 cycles used a sample-barcoded 5' primer and a J-beta primer mix. TCRdb recomputed calls from the 5' RACE reads with MiXCR, one row per CDR3 protein. The table lists some 1.6 million distinct CDR3 sequences, roughly a third of them singletons. What was sequenced was blood. The receptors here all came from a woman aged 30 to 39 in good health.

J is TRBJ1-4 and V is TRBV27, with a possible D match to TRBD1 (5 bases). The CDR3 is made up of 15 amino acids. The germline gives CDR1 MNHEY, CDR2 SMNVEV (reference sequence). V lost 4 bases, J lost 5 bases, and 14 bases lay in between. The CDR3 nucleotides are TGTGCCAGCAGTTCACGAAGACAGTCCAATGAAAAACTGTTTTTT. Translated, it gives CASSSRRQSNEKLFF. Complete variable domain (other parts from reference TRBV27 and TRBJ1-4): EAQVTQNPRYLITVTGKKLTVTCSQNMNHEYMSWYRQDPGLGLRQIYYSMNVEVTDKGDVPEGYKVSRKEKRNFPLILESPSPNQTSLYFCASSSRRQSNEKLFFGSGTQLSVL.

This clonotype was found a few times. The chain has TRBV5-1 and TRBJ2-1; 7 bases fit TRBD1. The closer fit of TRBJ2-7 to the DNA end suggests the J call may be wrong. The germline V gene encodes CDR1 SGHRS and CDR2 YFSETQ. This CDR3 comprises 15 residues. The CDR3 nucleotides are TGCGCCAGCACCCGGGACAGCAATTCCTACAATGAGCAGTACTTC. Translation: CASTRDSNSYNEQYF.

This rearrangement joins TRBV18 to TRBJ2-2; 9 bases line up with TRBD2. The junction had 9 bases not matched to a gene; V was cut back by 0 bases and J by 4 bases. Germline assignment: CDR1 KGHSH and CDR2 LQKENI. This CDR3 has 18 amino acids. CDR3 in DNA: TGTGCCAGCTCACCACCGAGGATAGCGGGGGCTGGCACCGGGGAGCTGTTTTTT. This sequence encodes CASSPPRIAGAGTGELFF.

The chain is built from TRBV7-8 and TRBJ2-7; maybe TRBD2 (6 bases). The germline gives CDR1 SGHVS, CDR2 FQNEAQ. The CDR3 is 15 residues long. V was pared by 5 bases and J by 7 bases, with 21 bases between. CDR3 bases: TGTGCCAGCAGCCCTCCCGGGACTGGGCTTGCGGAGCAGTACTTC. Its protein product is CASSPPGTGLAEQYF.

V usage is TRBV7-8 and J usage is TRBJ2-5; D remains ambiguous. V lost 4 bases and J lost 0, with 18 bases in between. Germline-derived CDR1 and CDR2 are SGHVS and FQNEAQ. This CDR3 contains 17 residues. The chain's CDR3 is CASSSGPTDGNQETQYF. Written as DNA, the CDR3 is TGTGCCAGCAGCTCAGGACCGACGGACGGAAACCAAGAGACCCAGTACTTC.

Comments on this clonotype: This sequence may be a read error, since a much larger clone differs from it by one base. The CDR3 spells CPSSSRTETQYF. The CDR3 DNA sequence: TGTCCCAGCAGCTCCCGGACAGAGACCCAGTACTTC. The gene calls are TRBV7-8 and TRBJ2-5; no reliable D call. The germline CDR1 and CDR2 sequences are SGHVS and FQNEAQ. The CDR3 covers 12 residues.

This clonotype was detected a few times. V usage is TRBV7-9 and J usage is TRBJ2-1; 14 bases line up with TRBD2. The CDR3 loop spans 16 amino acids. From germline, CDR1 is SEHNR and CDR2 FQNEAQ (reference sequence). The J segment lost 8 bases and the V segment lost 5 bases, leaving 8 bases of the junction unmatched. The CDR3 coding sequence is TGTGCCAGCAGCCCCAGACTAGCGGGGGGGGCCGATGAGCAGTTCTTC. This gives the protein CASSPRLAGGADEQFF.

This clonotype has just a few counts. This rearrangement joins TRBV27 to TRBJ2-1, with no clear D. The V end was cut by 3 bases, the J end by 3 bases, with 6 bases between. The CDR3 covers 13 residues. The V gene's germline CDR1 is MNHEY and CDR2 SMNVEV (reference sequence). CDR3: CASSLKSYNEQFF. CDR3 coding DNA: TGTGCCAGCAGTTTGAAAAGCTACAATGAGCAGTTCTTC.

This clonotype was picked up a small number of times. This chain links TRBV6-1 with TRBJ2-1, with 15 positions matching TRBD2. The CDR3 consists of 20 residues. V lost 5 bases to trimming and J lost 7 bases; unmatched junction nucleotides: 18. CDR1 is MNHNS, CDR2 SASEGT, per germline. CDR3 sequence (DNA): TGTGCCAGCAGTCAGGGGACTAGCGGGAGGAAATCCCCCTCGAGGAATGAGCAGTTCTTC. Translation gives CASSQGTSGRKSPSRNEQFF.

This clonotype was detected only a few times. This chain uses TRBV11-2 with TRBJ2-4; D may match TRBD1 or TRBD2 (6 bases each). The J call may be wrong; the DNA end is better matched by TRBJ2-7. Germline loops: CDR1 SGHAT, CDR2 FQNNGV. The CDR3 has 16 amino acids. CDR3 bases: TGTGCCAGCAGCTTAAAGGGGGGTCGGAGCTCCTACGAGCAGTACTTC. Translation: CASSLKGGRSSYEQYF.

The J gene is TRBJ2-3, the V gene TRBV7-6; D not resolved. Between the trimmed V and J ends, which lost 4 bases and 1 base, there was a span of 15 bases. Looked up from germline, CDR1 is SGHVS and CDR2 is FNYEAQ. The CDR3 contains 16 residues. CDR3 nucleotides: TGTGCCAGCAGCTCGAGTCACGGGTCGGGCACAGATACGCAGTATTTT. Amino acids: CASSSSHGSGTDTQYF.

The rearrangement joins TRBV6-2 or TRBV6-3 to TRBJ1-5; D might be TRBD1 (5 bases). Trimming left V 0 bases short and J 6 bases short, with 12 bases between. Germline V lookup: CDR1 MNHEY, CDR2 SVGEGT. CDR3 length: 15 residues. The CDR3 DNA reads TGTGCCAGCAGTTACTCTATGGGGGGAGCTCAGCCCCAGCATTTT. Translating it yields CASSYSMGGAQPQHF.

This clonotype turned up a few times. The rearrangement links TRBV7-3 to TRBJ2-2; TRBD2 agrees at 12 bases. The CDR3 consists of 15 residues. V trimming: 5 bases; J trimming: 5 bases; junction bases outside the gene matches: 3. Germline loops: CDR1 SGHTA, CDR2 FQGTGA. The CDR3 region is CASSDGLAGTGELFF. The DNA of the CDR3 is TGTGCCAGCAGCGACGGACTAGCGGGGACCGGGGAGCTGTTTTTT.

Many counts were recorded for this clonotype. The V gene is TRBV29-1, the J gene TRBJ2-3, with D possibly matching TRBD1 (6 bases). The CDR3 consists of 12 residues. The germline gives CDR1 SQVTM, CDR2 ANQGSEA. V was pared by 4 bases and J by 11 bases, with 16 bases between. In DNA form, the CDR3 reads TGCAGCGTTGTGTCGCAGAAAGGGGGGCAGTATTTT. It codes for CSVVSQKGGQYF.

V is TRBV20-1 and J is TRBJ2-5; 7 bases match TRBD2. V was pared by 3 bases and J by 5 bases, with 12 bases of the junction left unmatched. Germline V gene lookup returns CDR1 DFQATT and CDR2 SNEGSKA (reference sequence). This CDR3 is built from 15 residues. CDR3 residues: CSASLTRAGRETQYF. DNA for the CDR3: TGCAGTGCTAGTTTGACTAGAGCGGGGAGGGAGACCCAGTACTTC.

This clonotype was seen many times. The chain recombines TRBV13 with TRBJ2-3; TRBD1 is a possible D gene (7 bases). Trimming removed 5 bases at V and 6 bases at J, with 15 bases between. In germline, CDR1 is PRHDT, CDR2 FYEKMQ (reference sequence). The length of the CDR3 is 14 residues. Here the CDR3 DNA reads TGTGCCAGCAGCCGACTAGGGGGCCGGGATACGCAGTATTTT. Translating it yields CASSRLGGRDTQYF.

The V gene is TRBV18, the J gene TRBJ1-1, with D perhaps TRBD1 (5 bases). The CDR3 sequence is 16 residues long. Trimming stripped 1 base from V and 4 bases from J, with 16 bases between. Germline CDR1 reads KGHSH; CDR2 reads LQKENI. CDR3 residues: CASSPLSATGGTEAFF. DNA of the CDR3: TGTGCCAGCTCACCACTAAGCGCGACGGGGGGCACTGAAGCTTTCTTT.

This clonotype has just a few counts. The chain combines TRBV20-1 with TRBJ2-4; D not resolved. The J call is in doubt because the DNA end fits TRBJ2-7 better. The CDR3 covers 14 residues. The V gene's germline CDR1 is DFQATT and CDR2 SNEGSKA (reference sequence). The CDR3 sequence: CSAFDGPPYAEQYF. CDR3 nucleotide sequence: TGCAGTGCTTTTGACGGCCCACCATATGCCGAGCAGTACTTC.

The chain carries TRBV9 and TRBJ2-7; D remains ambiguous. CDR1 SGDLS and CDR2 YYNGEE come from the germline V gene. The CDR3 consists of 14 residues. V was clipped by 4 bases and J by 3 bases, with 14 bases between them. CDR3 amino acids: CASSPTISLYEQYF. The CDR3 region has the DNA TGTGCCAGCAGCCCCACCATATCCCTCTACGAGCAGTACTTC.

This clonotype was counted between two and nine times. V usage is TRBV5-1 and J usage is TRBJ2-2; D is unclear. The CDR3 contains 15 residues. Germline V gene lookup returns CDR1 SGHRS and CDR2 YFSETQ. The germline V and J ends were trimmed by 0 bases and 3 bases, with 9 bases remaining between them. CDR3 sequence (DNA): TGCGCCAGCAGCTTGGGGGCTACCTACACCGGGGAGCTGTTTTTT. Protein: CASSLGATYTGELFF. Combining the CDR3 with reference TRBV5-1 and TRBJ2-2 gives the whole variable domain KAGVTQTPRYLIKTRGQQVTLSCSPISGHRSVSWYQQTPGQGLQFLFEYFSETQRNKGNFPGRFSGRQFSNSRSEMNVSTLELGDSALYLCASSLGATYTGELFFGEGSRLTVL.

In this sample, this clonotype turned up a few times. V is TRBV12-3 or TRBV12-4 and J is TRBJ2-3; 7 nucleotides match TRBD1. J lost 0 bases, V lost 6 bases, and 6 bases had no gene match. This CDR3 spans 15 amino acids. CDR3 nucleotides: TGTGCCAGCAGGCTGACAGGGCAGAGCACAGATACGCAGTATTTT. Translating gives CASRLTGQSTDTQYF.

This clonotype was observed a handful of times. V and J are TRBV5-4 and TRBJ1-3; D ambiguous. Germline V CDR1 and CDR2: SGHNT, YYREEE (reference sequence). This CDR3 region has 13 residues. The ends were cut back, 9 bases at V and 0 bases at J, with 10 bases in the middle. CDR3: CATSSRSGNTIYF. The CDR3, as DNA: TGTGCCACCTCAAGTCGCTCTGGAAACACCATATATTTT.

The genes are TRBV29-1 and TRBJ2-3, with 9 bases identical to TRBD2. The CDR3 totals 13 residues. Germline V gene lookup returns CDR1 SQVTM and CDR2 ANQGSEA. The CDR3 bases are TGCTCCGCCCTTAGCGGGGGCCTGGATACGCAGTATTTT. Its protein product is CSALSGGLDTQYF.

This rearrangement joins TRBV28 to TRBJ1-1, with a weak D call TRBD1 (6 bases). CDR1 MDHEN and CDR2 SYDVKM come from the germline V gene. Deletions cut 7 bases from V and 1 base from J, with 19 bases between. The CDR3 is 16 amino acids. The CDR3 region is CASTTLGGPSNTEAFF. CDR3 nucleotide sequence: TGTGCCAGCACAACCCTCGGGGGGCCTTCGAACACTGAAGCTTTCTTT.

A remark on this clonotype: A junction end diverges from the germline sequence, so it may reflect a read error. The chain combines TRBV15 with TRBJ1-2, with TRBD1 as a possible D gene (5 bases). CDR1 LNHNV and CDR2 YYDKDF come from the germline V gene (reference sequence). The CDR3 sequence is 14 residues long. This chain's CDR3 is CATSRGDGFYGDTF. For the CDR3, the DNA is TGTGCCACCAGCCGAGGGGACGGCTTCTATGGCGACACCTTC.

This clonotype was observed a few times. The chain combines TRBV12-3 or TRBV12-4 with TRBJ2-2; D possibly corresponds to TRBD1 (5 bases). The V end lost 3 bases, the J end lost 7 bases, and 9 bases lay between the germline ends. This CDR3 comprises 13 residues. In DNA form, the CDR3 reads TGTGCCAGCAGTTTCTCAGGGAACGGGGAGCTGTTTTTT. Its translation is CASSFSGNGELFF.

The chain joins TRBV28 to TRBJ2-4, with 8 bases fitting TRBD1. Germline V gene sequence: CDR1 MDHEN, CDR2 SYDVKM. There are 16 residues in the CDR3. Trimming at V came to 3 bases and at J to 4 bases, leaving 8 bases not matched to a gene. CDR3 protein: CASSFLPQGAKNIQYF. CDR3 sequence (DNA): TGTGCCAGCAGTTTCCTCCCGCAGGGGGCTAAAAACATTCAGTACTTC.

This clonotype was seen only a few times. CDR3: CASSQPQVSYNSPLHF. Here the CDR3 DNA reads TGCGCCAGCAGCCAACCACAGGTCTCCTATAATTCACCCCTCCACTTT. The gene calls are TRBV4-1 and TRBJ1-6, with D possibly matching TRBD1 (5 bases). Germline CDR1 and CDR2: MGHRA and YSYEKL. V lost 2 bases, J lost 0 bases, and 8 bases lay in between. CDR3 size: 16 residues.

This clonotype was counted between two and nine times. The CDR3 coding sequence is TGTGCCAGCAGGCCTGAAGCGGGAGGCTCCTACGAGCAGTACTTC. It is translated as CASRPEAGGSYEQYF. The chain employs TRBV6-2 or TRBV6-3 and TRBJ2-7, with 9 bases lining up with TRBD2. Germline lookup yields CDR1 MNHEY and CDR2 SVGEGT. CDR3 length: 15 residues. Unmatched junction bases numbered 6, after V lost 6 bases and J lost 0 bases.

This clonotype appeared a few times. V gene TRBV7-2 combines with J gene TRBJ2-7, with 9 bases identical to TRBD1. V was clipped by 5 bases and J by 0 bases; unmatched bases: 8. Germline CDR1 and CDR2: SGHTA and FQGNSA. The CDR3 covers 16 residues. CDR3 loop: CASSLLGQGYSYEQYF. The CDR3, as DNA: TGTGCCAGCAGCCTCCTGGGACAGGGATACTCCTACGAGCAGTACTTC. Based on the CDR3 plus reference TRBV7-2 and TRBJ2-7, the full variable domain is GAGVSQSPSNKVTEKGKDVELRCDPISGHTALYWYRQSLGQGLEFLIYFQGNSAPDKSGLPSDRFSAERTGGSVSTLTIQRTQQEDSAVYLCASSLLGQGYSYEQYFGPGTRLTVT.